This TCR beta chain was captured in a study of blood T cell repertoires in COVID-19. At the level of the study: Sites in the United States, Italy and Spain provided acute and convalescent COVID-19 samples. Sources were T cells, B-cell-depleted T cells, or PBMCs; the material itself was cDNA or gDNA.

Recruited during active infection, patients (from Seattle) were subsequently followed longitudinally. Repertoires were generated with immunoSEQ multiplex PCR, while TCRdb's copy carries only in-frame clones and drops some. The table shows roughly 120,000 clones, with about 74% occurring only once. V shed 9 bases and J 10 bases; nucleotides not matched to a gene: 5. The CDR3 has 13 residues. Germline V gives CDR1 LNHDA, CDR2 SQIVND (reference sequence). V and J are TRBV19 and TRBJ2-1; 14 bases map to TRBD2. The sequence was obtained from an older man with COVID-19, enrolled during active disease. The sequenced material came from peripheral blood. The CDR3 reads CASGTSGSREQFF. CDR3 coding DNA: TGTGCCAGCGGGACTAGCGGGAGCCGCGAGCAGTTCTTC.